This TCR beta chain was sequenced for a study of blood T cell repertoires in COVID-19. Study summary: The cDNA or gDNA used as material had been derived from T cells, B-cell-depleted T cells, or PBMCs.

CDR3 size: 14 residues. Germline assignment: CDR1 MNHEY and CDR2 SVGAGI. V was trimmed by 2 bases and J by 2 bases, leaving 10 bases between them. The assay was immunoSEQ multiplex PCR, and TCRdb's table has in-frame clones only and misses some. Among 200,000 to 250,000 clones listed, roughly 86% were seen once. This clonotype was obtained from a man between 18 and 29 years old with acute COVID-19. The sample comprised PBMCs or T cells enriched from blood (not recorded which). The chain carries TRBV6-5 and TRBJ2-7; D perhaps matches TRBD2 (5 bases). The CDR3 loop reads CASSYTGIPYEQYF. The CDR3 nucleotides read TGTGCCAGCAGTTACACCGGGATCCCCTACGAGCAGTACTTC.